This paragraph covers one T cell receptor beta chain sequence. What it recognizes is unknown. The PCR used 60 Vbeta and 13 Jbeta primers. Repertoires were generated with immunoSEQ multiplex PCR, while TCRdb's copy carries only in-frame clones and drops some. The table records 150,000 to 200,000 clones, 81% of them present only once. CDR3 length equals 16 residues. Germline loops: CDR1 SEHNR, CDR2 FQNEAQ (reference sequence). The V gene end was trimmed by 2 bases and the J gene end by 4 bases; junction bases not matched to a gene: 8. The data were obtained in a study of cytomegalovirus exposure and HLA in healthy donors. General study points: A few of the chains that were CMV-associated were confirmed in vitro to be specific for CMV antigens. The study assumed roughly uniform donor sequencing depth for presence/absence analyses. For most TCR beta V segments, an earlier analysis put the productive rate at about 87% or about 30% of the time.

This clonotype originated in a woman aged 18-29 years in good health and CMV-seropositive. Sequencing used PBMCs. The V gene is TRBV7-9, the J gene TRBJ2-3; 8 bases are shared with TRBD2. The CDR3 loop is CASSLWAGGASDTQYF. The CDR3 coding sequence is TGTGCCAGCAGCTTATGGGCCGGGGGGGCGTCAGATACGCAGTATTTT. The full variable domain, rest sourced from reference TRBV7-9 and TRBJ2-3, is DTGVSQNPRHKITKRGQNVTFRCDPISEHNRLYWYRQTLGQGPEFLTYFQNEAQLEKSRLLSDRFSAERPKGSFSTLEIQRTEQGDSAMYLCASSLWAGGASDTQYFGPGTRLTVL.